This entry features one T cell receptor beta chain sequence. Its antigen remains unidentified. This entry comes from a study of blood T cells in healthy people across ages. Points from the study as a whole: As naive T cell percentage varied, TCR beta diversity correlated strongly with it. Age advanced and TCR beta diversity per million T cells fell, roughly linearly.

The CDR3 runs to 17 residues. The germline CDR1 and CDR2 sequences are MGHRA and YSYEKL. Next came a second PCR, run for about 6 to 12 cycles, which used a sample-barcoded 5' primer along with a J-beta primer mix. With 12 random nucleotides, a template-switch adaptor tagged each individual cDNA molecule. TCRdb re-analysed the 5' RACE reads in MiXCR, keeping a single row per CDR3 protein. The table has about 730,000 distinct CDR3 sequences, 40% to 45% seen once. The sequencing input was blood. The receptor's source is a woman aged 60-75 years in good health. The chain is built from TRBV4-1 and TRBJ2-7; D may be TRBD2 (5 bases). Gene TRBJ2-5 matches the end of the DNA better, so the J call may be wrong. CDR3: CASSQDTRVGSQETQYF. The CDR3 DNA reads TGCGCCAGCAGCCAAGATACTAGGGTCGGGTCACAAGAGACCCAGTACTTC.